The clone carrying this T cell receptor beta chain has a handful of counts. Its antigen is unidentified. PCR primers comprised 60 Vbeta and 13 Jbeta primers. The data were produced by immunoSEQ multiplex PCR, yet TCRdb's version contains in-frame clones alone and is incomplete. The table has some 190,000 clones, 75% to 90% seen once. The sample originates from a study of cytomegalovirus exposure and HLA in healthy donors. Findings of the study overall: Some TCR beta chains (roughly 160 of them) were listed as cytomegalovirus-associated.

Per germline, CDR1 GTSNPN and CDR2 SVGIG (reference sequence). The CDR3 has 16 amino acids. Unmatched junction bases numbered 8, after V lost 1 base and J lost 1 base. This receptor was taken from a boy younger than 10 in good health and CMV-seronegative. The chain combines TRBV30 with TRBJ2-7, with 9 bases identical to TRBD1. Source material: PBMCs. For the CDR3, the DNA is TGTGCCTGGAGTGCCCAACAGGGGGCAACGTCCTACGAGCAGTACTTC. Protein: CAWSAQQGATSYEQYF.